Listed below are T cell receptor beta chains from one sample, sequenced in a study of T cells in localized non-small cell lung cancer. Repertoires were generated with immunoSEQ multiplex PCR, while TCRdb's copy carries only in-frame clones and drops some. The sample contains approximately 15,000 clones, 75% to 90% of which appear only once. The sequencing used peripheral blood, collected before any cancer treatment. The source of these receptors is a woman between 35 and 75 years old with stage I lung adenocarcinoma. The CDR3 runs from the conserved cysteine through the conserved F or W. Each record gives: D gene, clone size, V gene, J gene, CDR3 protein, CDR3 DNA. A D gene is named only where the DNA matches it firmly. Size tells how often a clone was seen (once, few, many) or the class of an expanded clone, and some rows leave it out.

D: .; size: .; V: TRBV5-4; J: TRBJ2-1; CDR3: CASSLVNILVADEQFF; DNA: TGTGCCAGCAGCTTGGTAAATATCTTAGTGGCCGATGAGCAGTTCTTC
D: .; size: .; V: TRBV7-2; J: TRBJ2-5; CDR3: CASANTGRETQYF; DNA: TGTGCCAGCGCAAACACGGGCAGGGAGACCCAGTACTTC
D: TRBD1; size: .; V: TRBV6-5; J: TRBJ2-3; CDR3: CASSSDRGSTDTQYF; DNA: TGTGCCAGCAGTTCGGACAGGGGAAGCACAGATACGCAGTATTTT
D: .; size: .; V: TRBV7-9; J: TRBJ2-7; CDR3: CASSPPWRGRGVTYEQYF; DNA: TGTGCCAGCAGCCCCCCGTGGAGGGGGCGGGGGGTCACCTACGAGCAGTACTTC
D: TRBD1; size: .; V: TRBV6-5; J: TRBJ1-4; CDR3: CASRSGQGYEKLFF; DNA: TGTGCCAGCAGGTCGGGACAGGGGTATGAAAAACTGTTTTTT
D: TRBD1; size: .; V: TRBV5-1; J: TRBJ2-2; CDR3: CASSWGQLTGELFF; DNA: TGCGCCAGCAGCTGGGGACAGCTCACCGGGGAGCTGTTTTTT
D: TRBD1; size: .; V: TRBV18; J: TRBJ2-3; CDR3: CASSRTGTGGPDTQYF; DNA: TGTGCCAGCTCGCGGACCGGGACAGGGGGCCCAGATACGCAGTATTTT
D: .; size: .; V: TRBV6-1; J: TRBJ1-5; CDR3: CASSERSNQPQHF; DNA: TGTGCCAGCAGTGAGAGAAGTAATCAGCCCCAGCATTTT
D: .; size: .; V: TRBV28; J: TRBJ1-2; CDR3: CASSTHGGDYGYTF; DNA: TGTGCCAGCAGTACACATGGAGGGGACTATGGCTACACCTTC
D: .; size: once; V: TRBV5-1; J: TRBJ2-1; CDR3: CASSREGLEQFF; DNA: TGCGCCAGCAGCCGAGAGGGACTTGAGCAGTTCTTC
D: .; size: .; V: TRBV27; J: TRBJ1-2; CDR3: CASSRDFVDGYTF; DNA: TGTGCCAGCAGTCGGGACTTTGTGGATGGCTACACCTTC
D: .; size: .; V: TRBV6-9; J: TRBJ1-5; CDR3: CASSSRTADSNQPQHF; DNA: TGTGCCAGCAGTTCAAGGACCGCTGATAGCAATCAGCCCCAGCATTTT
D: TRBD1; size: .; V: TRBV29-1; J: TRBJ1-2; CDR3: CSVERTGGYGYTF; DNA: TGCAGCGTTGAAAGGACAGGCGGCTATGGCTACACCTTC
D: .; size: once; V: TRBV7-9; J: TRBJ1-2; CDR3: CASSTTEGYTF; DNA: TGTGCCAGCAGTACCACCGAGGGCTACACCTTC
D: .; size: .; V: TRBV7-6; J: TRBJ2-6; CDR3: CASSHPQDFSKGRANVLTF; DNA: TGTGCCAGCAGCCATCCCCAGGATTTTTCCAAAGGCAGGGCCAACGTCCTGACTTTC